This T cell receptor (beta chain) is drawn from a study of CD8 T cells in ankylosing spondylitis. Study-level findings and limits: Previous work reported some of these motif variants in the synovial fluid and blood of reactive arthritis. Apparently characteristic of ankylosing spondylitis blood was a TCR beta motif (about 8 highly homologous variants).

The CDR3 is 13 residues long. V shed 6 bases and J shed 0 bases, with 12 bases lying between them. CDR1 and CDR2 (germline): SQVTM, ANQGSEA. This clonotype was picked up a small number of times. What it binds is unknown. TCRdb re-called the 5' RACE reads with MiXCR, one entry per CDR3 protein. The repertoire holds roughly 670,000 distinct CDR3 sequences, with roughly 20% as singletons. The sequenced material came from blood, either unsorted or a sorted T cell fraction (not recorded which). The clonotype originates from a male donor with ankylosing spondylitis. This sequence joins TRBV29-1 and TRBJ2-7; D gene uncertain. The CDR3 loop reads CSVGSLDSYEQYF. CDR3 coding DNA: TGCAGCGTAGGTAGCTTGGACTCCTACGAGCAGTACTTC.